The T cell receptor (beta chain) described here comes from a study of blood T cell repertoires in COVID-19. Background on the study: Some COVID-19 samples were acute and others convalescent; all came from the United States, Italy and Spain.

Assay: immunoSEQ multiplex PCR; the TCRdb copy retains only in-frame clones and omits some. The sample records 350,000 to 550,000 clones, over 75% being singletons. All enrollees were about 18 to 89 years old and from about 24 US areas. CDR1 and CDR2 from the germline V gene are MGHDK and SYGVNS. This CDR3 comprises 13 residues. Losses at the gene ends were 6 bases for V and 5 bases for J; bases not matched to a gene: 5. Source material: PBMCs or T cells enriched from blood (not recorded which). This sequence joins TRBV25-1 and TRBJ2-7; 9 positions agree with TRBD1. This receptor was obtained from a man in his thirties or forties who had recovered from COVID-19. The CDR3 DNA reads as TGTGCCAGCAGGGGACAGGGAAACCACGAGCAGTACTTC. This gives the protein CASRGQGNHEQYF.